The 11 T cell receptor beta chains below all came from one sample that was sequenced in a study of beta chain features in type 1 diabetes. Whole-study results and caveats: TCRB CDR3 length was moderately but significantly reduced in all four CD4+ subsets of Type 1 diabetes patients.

Sequenced material consisted of expressed TCRB transcripts (all of the isolated RNA was reverse transcribed). Here immunoSEQ multiplex PCR was the method, and the copy in TCRdb shows in-frame clones only, minus some. This sample has 630,000 or so clones, with more than 13% found just once. Which antigens these TCRs recognize remains unknown. The sample was naive CD4+ T cells from blood. The origin of the receptors is a man between 18 and 29 years old with type 1 diabetes.

This clone was seen only a few times. This rearrangement joins TRBV5-4 to TRBJ1-1; a weak D match, TRBD1 (5 bases). The CDR3 is made up of 14 amino acids. V gave up 0 bases and J gave up 0 bases, with 6 bases separating them. The germline CDR1 and CDR2 sequences are SGHNT and YYREEE (reference sequence). This CDR3 reads CASSLGQMNTEAFF. CDR3 DNA sequence: TGTGCCAGCAGCTTGGGACAGATGAACACTGAAGCTTTCTTT. The variable domain in full, with the rest retrieved from reference TRBV5-4 and TRBJ1-1, is ETGVTQSPTHLIKTRGQQVTLRCSSQSGHNTVSWYQQALGQGPQFIFQYYREEENGRGNFPPRFSGLQFPNYSSELNVNALELDDSALYLCASSLGQMNTEAFFGQGTRLTVV.

This clone was seen more than once but under ten times. The rearrangement links TRBV21-1 to TRBJ2-7; the table gives TRBD2 as D, unverified against the DNA. TRBV21-1 is designated a pseudogene. The CDR3 runs to 17 residues. CDR3 region: CASSRGLEVPDSYEQYF. The DNA for the CDR3 is TGTGCCAGCAGCAGAGGACTAGAGGTCCCGGACTCCTACGAGCAGTACTTC.

The chain recombines TRBV30 with TRBJ2-5, with 12 positions matching TRBD2. Germline V gene data show CDR1 as GTSNPN and CDR2 as SVGIG (reference sequence). V lost 2 bases and J lost 5; bases outside the gene matches: 6. The CDR3 spans 15 residues. DNA for the CDR3: TGTGCCTGGAGTTTTTCTAGCGGGAGGGTGGAGACCCAGTACTTC. Translation: CAWSFSSGRVETQYF.

The V gene is TRBV30, the J gene TRBJ2-1, with D perhaps matching TRBD1 (6 bases). The CDR3 loop spans 14 amino acids. Germline V gives CDR1 GTSNPN, CDR2 SVGIG (reference sequence). The V end was cut by 0 bases, the J end by 4 bases, with 10 bases between. CDR3 in amino acids: CAWSVQGPYNEQFF. DNA for the CDR3: TGTGCCTGGAGTGTACAGGGACCTTACAATGAGCAGTTCTTC.

As for this clone: The same CDR3 arises from other DNA sequences in this sample as well. The chain carries TRBV7-9 and TRBJ1-2; D is uncertain. The CDR3 loop spans 14 amino acids. Trimming removed 2 bases at V and 2 bases at J, with 9 bases between. CDR1 SEHNR and CDR2 FQNEAQ come from the germline V gene (reference sequence). As DNA, the CDR3 is TGTGCCAGCAGCTTATTTCAGGCAAACTATGGCTACACCTTC. Amino acid sequence: CASSLFQANYGYTF.

This clone has just a few counts. CDR3: CASSVAASLNTEAFF. CDR3 bases: TGTGCCAGCAGCGTAGCCGCCAGCTTGAACACTGAAGCTTTCTTT. The rearrangement links TRBV9 to TRBJ1-1; D is uncertain. The CDR3 has 15 residues. The germline V gene encodes CDR1 SGDLS and CDR2 YYNGEE. With 0 bases removed from V and 0 bases from J, the gap between germline ends came to 9 bases.

As to this clone: One end of the junction does not line up with germline, which may come from a read error. Other nucleotide sequences from this sample produce the same CDR3. The rearrangement joins TRBV7-7 to TRBJ2-5, with TRBD2 matching 9 bases. CDR1 is SSHAT, CDR2 FNYEAQ, per germline (reference sequence). The CDR3 runs 15 residues. CDR3 sequence (DNA): TGTGCTAGCAGCTTAGGACTAGCGCGCCAAGAGACCCAGTACTTC. Protein: CASSLGLARQETQYF.

The CDR3 nucleotides read TGTGCCAGCTCACCACCGTCTAAACCGTTCTACGAGCAGTACTTC. This gives the protein CASSPPSKPFYEQYF. This chain joins TRBV18 and TRBJ2-7; D gene uncertain. The CDR3 contains 15 residues. Deletions cut 0 bases from V and 3 bases from J, with 12 bases between. The germline V gene encodes CDR1 KGHSH and CDR2 LQKENI.

This sequence joins TRBV7-3 and TRBJ2-7, with D uncertain. With 5 bases removed from V and 1 base from J, the gap between germline ends came to 9 bases. The germline CDR1 and CDR2 sequences are SGHTA and FQGTGA. The CDR3 sequence is 13 residues long. The CDR3 here is CASSDGESYEQYF. The CDR3 DNA reads TGTGCCAGCAGCGACGGAGAATCCTACGAGCAGTACTTC.

The sample holds a few counts of this clone. The gene calls are TRBV2 and TRBJ1-2, with no clear D. There are 10 residues in the CDR3. Germline V gene lookup returns CDR1 SNHLY and CDR2 FYNNEI. Trimming stripped 9 bases from V and 4 bases from J, with 6 bases between. CDR3 protein: CASQIYGYTF. In DNA, the CDR3 is TGTGCCAGTCAGATCTATGGCTACACCTTC.

This clone was seen a few times. The gene calls are TRBV27 and TRBJ2-1; D ambiguous. Germline values: CDR1 MNHEY, CDR2 SMNVEV (reference sequence). This CDR3 has 16 amino acids. Trimming stripped 6 bases from V and 7 bases from J, with 22 bases between. The CDR3 DNA reads as TGTGCCAGCAGCCCTGTACAGCCAGTTCCCCCTAATGAGCAGTTCTTC. As protein: CASSPVQPVPPNEQFF.